This T cell receptor beta chain was sequenced during a study of neurological immune-mediated disorders. This clonotype occurred many times. As for time point: longitudinal time-point 2. cDNA synthesis was performed by 5'RACE with 10-nucleotide random UMIs. TCRdb re-called the 5' RACE reads with MiXCR, one entry per CDR3 protein. Of approximately 31,000 distinct CDR3 sequences listed, 10% to 15% are singletons. The V end lost 2 bases, the J end lost 7 bases, and 16 bases lay between the germline ends. The CDR3 extends over 14 amino acids. From germline, CDR1 is SGHRS and CDR2 YFSETQ. The genes are TRBV5-1 and TRBJ2-7, with D hard to call. What was sequenced was PBMCs. This sequence originates from a woman between 40 and 55 years old in good health. CDR3 bases: TGCGCCAGCAGCTTCAACGATTTCTTAGGGGAGCAGTACTTC. Translation: CASSFNDFLGEQYF.